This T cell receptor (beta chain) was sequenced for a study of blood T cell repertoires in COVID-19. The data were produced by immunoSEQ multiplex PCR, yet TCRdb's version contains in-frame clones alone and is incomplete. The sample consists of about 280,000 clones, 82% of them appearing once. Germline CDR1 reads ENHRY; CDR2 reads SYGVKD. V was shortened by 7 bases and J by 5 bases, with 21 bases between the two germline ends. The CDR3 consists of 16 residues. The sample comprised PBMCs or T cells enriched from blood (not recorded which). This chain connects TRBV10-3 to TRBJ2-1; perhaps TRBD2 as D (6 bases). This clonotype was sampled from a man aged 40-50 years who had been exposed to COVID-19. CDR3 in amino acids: CAIKDPGAYTHNEQFF. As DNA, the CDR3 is TGTGCCATCAAGGATCCGGGAGCTTACACTCACAATGAGCAGTTCTTC.